This paragraph reports one T cell receptor (beta chain). Its antigen is unknown. The investigators reverse transcribed all of the isolated RNA, so they sequenced expressed TCRB transcripts. Here immunoSEQ multiplex PCR was the method, and the copy in TCRdb shows in-frame clones only, minus some. The sample includes nearly 250,000 clones, 13% to 15% of them seen just once. Every donor had blood drawn once into heparin, around 100 mL on average. The sample comes from a study of beta chain features in type 1 diabetes. Turning to the study itself: Some 110 million sorted cells were examined across all samples. Study-level points and caveats: Across all four CD4+ subsets, people with type 1 diabetes showed modestly shorter TCRB CDR3s. Healthy donors had naive, central memory and Treg TCRB repertoires that appeared less similar than those seen among patients.

The clonotype originates from a woman between 35 and 50 years old in good health. The sample was naive CD4+ T cells from blood.

The CDR3 loop is CASSTQVLQETQYF. CDR3 bases: TGTGCCAGTAGTACACAGGTTTTACAAGAGACCCAGTACTTC. The rearrangement links TRBV19 to TRBJ2-5, with D possibly being TRBD1 (5 bases). Trimming removed 4 bases from V and 2 bases from J, with 11 bases in between. The CDR3 has 14 residues. The V gene's germline CDR1 is LNHDA and CDR2 SQIVND (reference sequence).